This TCR beta chain was recovered during a study of response to subunit inactivated influenza vaccine. Study-wide points: The authors suggested that few new T cells are recruited per seasonal influenza vaccination.

This clonotype has more than one count but fewer than ten. Its antigen is currently unknown. TCRdb reanalysed the RT-PCR reads using MiXCR and keeps one entry per CDR3 protein. The sample lists 860,000 or so distinct CDR3 sequences, 20% to 25% occurring once. V lost 3 bases to trimming and J lost 8 bases; unmatched junction nucleotides: 5. The CDR3 has 15 amino acids. Germline lookup yields CDR1 SGHRS and CDR2 YFSETQ. Here the sequenced sample was PBMCs from blood, taken roughly 5 days after vaccination. The sequence was collected from a man between 45 and 60 years old who received an inactivated influenza vaccine. The chain links TRBV5-1 to TRBJ2-1; TRBD2 matches at 13 bases. The CDR3 region has the DNA TGCGCCAGCAGCTCTGGACTAGCGGGAGCGGATGAGCAGTTCTTC. This translates into CASSSGLAGADEQFF.